The sequence of this TCR beta chain was determined in a study of blood T cells in healthy people across ages. About the research overall: Researchers report that template switching captured about one barcoded beta molecule per two T cells.

There are many counts of this clonotype. Total RNA, at least 5 micrograms per sample, was extracted from PBMCs. The CDR3 extends over 14 amino acids. V was pared by 2 bases and J by 8 bases, with 13 bases between. Then a second PCR, running roughly 7 to 11 cycles, was carried out with a sample-barcoded 5' primer and a J-beta primer mix. In TCRdb, the 5' RACE reads were re-called with MiXCR into one record per CDR3 protein. The table shows about 650,000 distinct CDR3 sequences, with about 32% occurring only once. This receptor was obtained from a woman over 75 in good health. The chain uses TRBV12-3 or TRBV12-4 and TRBJ1-5; D unclear. The specimen sequenced was blood. CDR3 DNA: TGTGCCAGCAGTTTAAGCAGCGAAAATGAGCCCCAGCATTTT. The encoded protein is CASSLSSENEPQHF.